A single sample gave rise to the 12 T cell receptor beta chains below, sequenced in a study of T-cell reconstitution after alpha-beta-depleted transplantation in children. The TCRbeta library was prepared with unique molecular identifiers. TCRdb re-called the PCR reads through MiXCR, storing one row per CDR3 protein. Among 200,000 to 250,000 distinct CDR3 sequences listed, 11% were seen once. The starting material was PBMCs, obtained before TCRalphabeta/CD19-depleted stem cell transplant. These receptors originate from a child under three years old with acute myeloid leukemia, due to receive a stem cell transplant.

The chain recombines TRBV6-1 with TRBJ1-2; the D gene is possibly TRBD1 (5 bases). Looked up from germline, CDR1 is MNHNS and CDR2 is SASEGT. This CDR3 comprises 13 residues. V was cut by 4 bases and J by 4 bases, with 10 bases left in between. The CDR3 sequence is CASSARQLYGYTF. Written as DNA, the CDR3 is TGTGCCAGCAGTGCCCGACAGCTCTATGGCTACACCTTC.

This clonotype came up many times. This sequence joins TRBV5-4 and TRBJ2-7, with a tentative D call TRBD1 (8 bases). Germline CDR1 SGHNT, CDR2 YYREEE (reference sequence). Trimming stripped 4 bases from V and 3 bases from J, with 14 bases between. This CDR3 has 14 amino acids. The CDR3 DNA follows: TGTGCCAGCAGCATACAGGGGGGGGGCTACGAGCAGTACTTC. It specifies CASSIQGGGYEQYF.

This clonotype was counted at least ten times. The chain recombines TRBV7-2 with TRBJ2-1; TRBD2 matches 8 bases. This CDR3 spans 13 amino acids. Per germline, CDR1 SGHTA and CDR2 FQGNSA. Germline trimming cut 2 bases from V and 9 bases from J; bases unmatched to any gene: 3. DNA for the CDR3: TGTGCCAGCAGCTTAACAGCGGGAGTTGAGCAGTTCTTC. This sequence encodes CASSLTAGVEQFF.

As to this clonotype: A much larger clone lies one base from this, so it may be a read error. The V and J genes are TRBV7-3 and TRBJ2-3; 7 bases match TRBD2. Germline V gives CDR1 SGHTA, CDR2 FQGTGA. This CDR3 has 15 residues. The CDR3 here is CTSSLNRGEADTQYF. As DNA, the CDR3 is TGTACCAGCAGCTTAAACCGGGGGGAGGCAGATACGCAGTATTTT.

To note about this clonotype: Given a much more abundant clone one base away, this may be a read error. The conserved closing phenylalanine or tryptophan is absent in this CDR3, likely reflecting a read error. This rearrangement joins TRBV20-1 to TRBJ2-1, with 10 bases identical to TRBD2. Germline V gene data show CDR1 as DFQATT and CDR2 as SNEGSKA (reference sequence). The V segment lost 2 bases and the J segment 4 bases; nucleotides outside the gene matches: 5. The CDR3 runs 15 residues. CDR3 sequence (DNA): TGCAGTGCTAGATCCATAGCGGGGGGTTACAATGAGCAGTTCTCC. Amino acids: CSARSIAGGYNEQFS.

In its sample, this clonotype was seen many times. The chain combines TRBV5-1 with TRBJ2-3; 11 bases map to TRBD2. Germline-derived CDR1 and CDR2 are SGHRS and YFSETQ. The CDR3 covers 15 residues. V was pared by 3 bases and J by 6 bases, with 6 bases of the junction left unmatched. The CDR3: CASSSGLAGLDTQYF. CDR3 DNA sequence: TGCGCCAGCAGCTCAGGACTAGCGGGTTTGGATACGCAGTATTTT.

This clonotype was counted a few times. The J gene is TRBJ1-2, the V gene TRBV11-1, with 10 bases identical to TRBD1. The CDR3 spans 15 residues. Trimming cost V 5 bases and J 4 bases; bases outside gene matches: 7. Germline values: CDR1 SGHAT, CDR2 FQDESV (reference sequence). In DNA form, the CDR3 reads TGTGCCAGCAGCAAGACAGGGGGCGGAAGCTATGGCTACACCTTC. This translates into CASSKTGGGSYGYTF.

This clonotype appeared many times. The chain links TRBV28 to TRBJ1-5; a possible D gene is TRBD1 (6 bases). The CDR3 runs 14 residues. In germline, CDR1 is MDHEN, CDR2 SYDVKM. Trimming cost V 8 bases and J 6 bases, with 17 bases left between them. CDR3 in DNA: TGTGCCAGCGGAAGTACCAGGGGCAGTCAGCCCCAGCATTTT. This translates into CASGSTRGSQPQHF.

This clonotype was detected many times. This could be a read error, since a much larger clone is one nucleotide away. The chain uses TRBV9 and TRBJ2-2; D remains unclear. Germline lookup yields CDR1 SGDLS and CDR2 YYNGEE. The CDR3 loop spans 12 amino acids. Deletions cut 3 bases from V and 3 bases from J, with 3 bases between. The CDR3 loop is CASSGDTGELFF. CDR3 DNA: TGTGCCAGCAGCGGAGACACCGGGGAGCTGTTTTTT.

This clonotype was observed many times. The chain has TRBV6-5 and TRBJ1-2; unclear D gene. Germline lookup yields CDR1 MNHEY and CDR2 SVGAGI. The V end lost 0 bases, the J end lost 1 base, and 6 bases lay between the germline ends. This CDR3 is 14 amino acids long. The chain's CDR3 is CASSYSADNYGYTF. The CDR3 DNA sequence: TGTGCCAGCAGTTACTCCGCGGATAACTATGGCTACACCTTC.

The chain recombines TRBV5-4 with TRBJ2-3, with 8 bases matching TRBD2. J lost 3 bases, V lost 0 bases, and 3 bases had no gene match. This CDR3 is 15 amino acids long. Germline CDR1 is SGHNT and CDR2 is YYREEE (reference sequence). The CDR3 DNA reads TGTGCCAGCAGCTTGGAGGTAGCGGGGACAGATACGCAGTATTTT. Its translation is CASSLEVAGTDTQYF.

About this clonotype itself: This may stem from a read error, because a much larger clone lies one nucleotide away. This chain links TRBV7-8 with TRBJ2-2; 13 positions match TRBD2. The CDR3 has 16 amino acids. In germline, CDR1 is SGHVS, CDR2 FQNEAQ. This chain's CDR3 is CASSFPGLAGTGELSF. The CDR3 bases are TGTGCCAGCAGCTTTCCGGGACTAGCGGGAACCGGGGAGCTGTCTTTT.